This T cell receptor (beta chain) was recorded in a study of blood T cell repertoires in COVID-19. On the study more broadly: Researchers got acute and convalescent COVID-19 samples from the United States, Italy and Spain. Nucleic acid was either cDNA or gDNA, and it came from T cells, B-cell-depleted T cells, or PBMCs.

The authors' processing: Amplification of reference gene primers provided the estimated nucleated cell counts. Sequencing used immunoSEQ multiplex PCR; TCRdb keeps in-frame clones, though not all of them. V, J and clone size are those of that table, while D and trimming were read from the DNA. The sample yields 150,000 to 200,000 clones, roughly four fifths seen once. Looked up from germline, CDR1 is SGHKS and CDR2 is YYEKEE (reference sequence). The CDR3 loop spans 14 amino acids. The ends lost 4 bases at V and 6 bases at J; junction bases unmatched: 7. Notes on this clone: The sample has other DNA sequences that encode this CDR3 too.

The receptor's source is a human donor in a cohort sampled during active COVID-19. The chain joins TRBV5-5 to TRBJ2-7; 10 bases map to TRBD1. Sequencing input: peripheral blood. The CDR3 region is CASSRGQGFSEQYF. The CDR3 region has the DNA TGTGCCAGCAGCAGGGGACAGGGGTTTAGCGAGCAGTACTTC. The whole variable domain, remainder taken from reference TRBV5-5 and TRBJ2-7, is DAGVTQSPTHLIKTRGQQVTLRCSPISGHKSVSWYQQVLGQGPQFIFQYYEKEERGRGNFPDRFSARQFPNYSSELNVNALLLGDSALYLCASSRGQGFSEQYFGPGTRLTVT.